These 14 T cell receptor beta chains originate from one sample sequenced in a study of blood T cell repertoires in COVID-19. The repertoire was sequenced with immunoSEQ multiplex PCR; TCRdb's copy has only in-frame clones and lacks some. The sample has around 74,000 clones, roughly 90% seen once. Specimen: peripheral blood. The source of these receptors is a woman of 80 years or more with active or convalescent COVID-19.

The CDR3 is CASSQDEAGTGAYEQYF. CDR3 sequence (DNA): TGCGCCAGCAGCCAAGATGAAGCCGGGACAGGGGCCTACGAGCAGTACTTC. The rearrangement links TRBV4-1 to TRBJ2-7, with 10 bases identical to TRBD1. Germline assignment: CDR1 MGHRA and CDR2 YSYEKL. V dropped 0 bases and J dropped 2; count of bases not matched to a gene: 7. CDR3 size: 17 residues.

The rearrangement joins TRBV3-1 (or the pseudogene TRBV3-2) to TRBJ2-5; weak D call: TRBD2 (6 bases). CDR3 length: 14 residues. In germline, CDR1 is LGHDT, CDR2 YNNKEL (reference sequence). Deletions cut 4 bases from V and 0 bases from J, with 9 bases between. The CDR3 spells CASSLRLDQETQYF. CDR3 bases: TGTGCCAGCAGCCTCAGACTAGACCAAGAGACCCAGTACTTC.

V usage is TRBV19 and J usage is TRBJ1-3, with TRBD1 matching 7 bases. This CDR3 has 16 residues. The V and J ends lost 6 bases and 0 bases, in that order; junction bases with no gene match: 8. Germline CDR1 and CDR2: LNHDA and SQIVND (reference sequence). CDR3 in DNA: TGTGCCAGTAGCGACATGGGACAGTCCTCTGGAAACACCATATATTTT. It encodes CASSDMGQSSGNTIYF.

The CDR3 coding sequence is TGTGCCAGCAGTGAAGCGGGGCAGGCCTTCGCTGAAGCTTTCTTT. As protein: CASSEAGQAFAEAFF. The V gene is TRBV6-1, the J gene TRBJ1-1; perhaps TRBD1 as D (5 bases). The CDR3 runs 15 residues. The V gene lost 0 bases and the J gene lost 6 bases, with 14 bases spanning the gap. Looked up from germline, CDR1 is MNHNS and CDR2 is SASEGT.

The chain is built from TRBV5-4 and TRBJ2-6; 10 positions agree with TRBD1. CDR1 and CDR2 from the germline V gene are SGHNT and YYREEE (reference sequence). J gave up 4 bases and V 0 bases, and 7 bases lay outside the gene matches. CDR3 length: 18 residues. CDR3 DNA sequence: TGTGCCAGCAGCTTGGGGCGACAGGGGGCGTTAGGGGCCAACGTCCTGACTTTC. This translates into CASSLGRQGALGANVLTF.

The CDR3 region has the DNA TGCGCCAGCAGCCAAGAATGGAGGAACACTGAAGCTTTCTTT. Protein product: CASSQEWRNTEAFF. The rearrangement joins TRBV4-3 to TRBJ1-1; no clear D gene. CDR1 is LGHNA, CDR2 YSLEER, per germline. The CDR3 consists of 14 residues. Trimming removed 0 bases from V and 1 base from J, with 6 bases in between.

This clone was seen a single time. V gene TRBV19 combines with J gene TRBJ1-2, with a possible D match to TRBD1 (6 bases). V lost 3 bases and J 8 bases, leaving 16 bases between the germline ends. This CDR3 comprises 14 residues. Germline CDR1 LNHDA, CDR2 SQIVND (reference sequence). The CDR3 bases are TGTGCCAGTAGTATCCCCTGGGGGGGCGGCGGCTACACCTTC. Translated, it gives CASSIPWGGGGYTF.

The V and J genes are TRBV18 and TRBJ2-3, with 7 bases that match TRBD2. This CDR3 is 14 amino acids long. Per the germline V gene, CDR1 is KGHSH and CDR2 is LQKENI. V shed 4 bases, J shed 2 bases, and the junction held 3 bases outside the gene matches. CDR3 protein: CASSLSGYTDTQYF. CDR3 bases: TGTGCCAGCTCACTTAGCGGGTACACAGATACGCAGTATTTT.

This chain uses TRBV2 with TRBJ1-1; 7 bases are shared with TRBD1. Looked up from germline, CDR1 is SNHLY and CDR2 is FYNNEI. The length of the CDR3 is 18 residues. V lost 6 bases to trimming and J lost 0 bases; unmatched junction nucleotides: 16. CDR3 sequence: CASSHRRDRIFMNTEAFF. The DNA for the CDR3 is TGTGCCAGCAGCCATAGACGGGACAGAATCTTCATGAACACTGAAGCTTTCTTT.

This chain joins TRBV28 and TRBJ1-4; 8 bases agree with TRBD1. Germline-derived CDR1 and CDR2 are MDHEN and SYDVKM. This CDR3 spans 15 amino acids. The J segment lost 7 bases and the V segment lost 6 bases, leaving 10 bases of the junction unmatched. DNA for the CDR3: TGTGCCAGCAGCCCGGGCAGGGGGCAGGTTGAAAAACTGTTTTTT. Protein: CASSPGRGQVEKLFF.

The chain couples TRBV2 to TRBJ2-1; D is perhaps TRBD2 (5 bases). The CDR3 spans 13 residues. The germline V and J ends were trimmed by 6 bases and 2 bases, with 8 bases remaining between them. Germline V CDR1 and CDR2: SNHLY, FYNNEI. The DNA for the CDR3 is TGTGCCAGCAGGACGGGGACCTACAATGAGCAGTTCTTC. This encodes CASRTGTYNEQFF.

This sequence joins TRBV6-5 and TRBJ1-1; D might be TRBD1 (6 bases). V was trimmed by 0 bases and J by 5 bases, leaving 16 bases between them. The CDR3 is 16 residues long. Germline CDR1 is MNHEY and CDR2 is SVGAGI. For the CDR3, the DNA is TGTGCCAGCAGTTACTCGATGCAGGGGCTCAAGACTGAAGCTTTCTTT. As protein: CASSYSMQGLKTEAFF.

This clone has just one count. The sample holds other DNA sequences that translate to the same CDR3. The chain uses TRBV7-8 and TRBJ1-2; perhaps TRBD1 as D (6 bases). Germline loops: CDR1 SGHVS, CDR2 FQNEAQ. This CDR3 spans 15 amino acids. Between the trimmed V and J ends, which lost 5 bases and 4 bases, there was a span of 17 bases. The CDR3 here is CASSLEGDLRYGYTF. CDR3 DNA: TGTGCCAGCAGCCTCGAGGGGGATCTTCGCTATGGCTACACCTTC.

The J gene is TRBJ2-3, the V gene TRBV5-5; TRBD2 aligns across 13 bases. Germline assignment: CDR1 SGHKS and CDR2 YYEKEE (reference sequence). The CDR3 totals 17 residues. The V segment lost 0 bases and the J segment 8 bases; nucleotides outside the gene matches: 9. The CDR3 DNA follows: TGTGCCAGCAGCTTGGTTACTAGCGGGGGGGCTAAAGGTACGCAGTATTTT. It is translated as CASSLVTSGGAKGTQYF. Using reference TRBV5-5 and TRBJ2-3 for the parts outside the CDR3, the full variable domain is DAGVTQSPTHLIKTRGQQVTLRCSPISGHKSVSWYQQVLGQGPQFIFQYYEKEERGRGNFPDRFSARQFPNYSSELNVNALLLGDSALYLCASSLVTSGGAKGTQYFGPGTRLTVL.